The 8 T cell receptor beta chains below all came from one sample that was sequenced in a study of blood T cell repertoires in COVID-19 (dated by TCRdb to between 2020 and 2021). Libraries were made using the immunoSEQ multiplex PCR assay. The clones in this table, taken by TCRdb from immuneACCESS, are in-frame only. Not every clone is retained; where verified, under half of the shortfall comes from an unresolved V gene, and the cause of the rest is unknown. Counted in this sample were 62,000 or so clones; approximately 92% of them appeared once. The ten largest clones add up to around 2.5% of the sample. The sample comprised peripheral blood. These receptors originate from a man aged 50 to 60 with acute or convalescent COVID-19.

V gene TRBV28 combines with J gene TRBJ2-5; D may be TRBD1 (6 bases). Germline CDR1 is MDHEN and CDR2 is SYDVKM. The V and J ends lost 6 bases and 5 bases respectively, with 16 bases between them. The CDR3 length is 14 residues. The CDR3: CASRGRGEWETQYF. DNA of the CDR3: TGTGCCAGCAGGGGCAGGGGCGAGTGGGAGACCCAGTACTTC.

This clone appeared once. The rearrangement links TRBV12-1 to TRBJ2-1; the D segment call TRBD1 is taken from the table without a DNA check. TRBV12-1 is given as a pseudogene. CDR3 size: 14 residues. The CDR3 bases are TGTGCCAGCAGCTTGGACAGGGGATGCGGTGAGCAGTTCTTC. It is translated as CASSLDRGCGEQFF.

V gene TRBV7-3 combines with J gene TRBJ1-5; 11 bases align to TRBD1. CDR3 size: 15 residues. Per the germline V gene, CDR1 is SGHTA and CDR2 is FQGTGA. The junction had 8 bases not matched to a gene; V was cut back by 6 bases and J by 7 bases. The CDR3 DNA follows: TGTGCCAGCAGACCGCTGGGACAGGGGGACCAGCCCCAGCATTTT. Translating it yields CASRPLGQGDQPQHF.

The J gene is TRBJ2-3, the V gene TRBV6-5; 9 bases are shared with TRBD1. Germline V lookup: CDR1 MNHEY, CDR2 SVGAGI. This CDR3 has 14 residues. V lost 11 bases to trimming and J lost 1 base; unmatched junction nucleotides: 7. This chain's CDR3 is CASDGDRGTDTQYF. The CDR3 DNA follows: TGTGCCTCCGACGGGGACAGGGGCACAGATACGCAGTATTTT.

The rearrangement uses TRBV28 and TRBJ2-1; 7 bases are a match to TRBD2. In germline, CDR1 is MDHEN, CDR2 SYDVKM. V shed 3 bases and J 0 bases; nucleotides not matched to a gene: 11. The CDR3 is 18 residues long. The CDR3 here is CASSFPRLAMSSYNEQFF. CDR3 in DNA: TGTGCCAGCAGTTTTCCCCGACTAGCTATGAGCTCCTACAATGAGCAGTTCTTC.

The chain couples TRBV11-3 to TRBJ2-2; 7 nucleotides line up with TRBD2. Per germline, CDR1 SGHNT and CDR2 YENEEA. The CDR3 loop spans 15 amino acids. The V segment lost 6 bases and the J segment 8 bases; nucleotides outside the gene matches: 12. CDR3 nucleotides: TGTGCCAGCAGGGTGGTAGCGGGTGTCGGAGGGGAGCTGTTTTTT. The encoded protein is CASRVVAGVGGELFF. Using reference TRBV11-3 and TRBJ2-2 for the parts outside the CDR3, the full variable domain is EAGVVQSPRYKIIEKKQPVAFWCNPISGHNTLYWYLQNLGQGPELLIRYENEEAVDDSQLPKDRFSAERLKGVDSTLKIQPAELGDSAVYLCASRVVAGVGGELFFGEGSRLTVL.

The CDR3 region is CASSSAGPTYEQYF. The DNA for the CDR3 is TGTGCCAGCAGCTCGGCGGGACCTACCTACGAGCAGTACTTC. The chain couples TRBV28 to TRBJ2-7, with D maybe TRBD2 (6 bases). The CDR3 spans 14 residues. Germline loops: CDR1 MDHEN, CDR2 SYDVKM. The V end lost 6 bases, the J end lost 2 bases, and 14 bases lay between the germline ends. The complete variable domain, with remaining parts taken from reference TRBV28 and TRBJ2-7, reads DVKVTQSSRYLVKRTGEKVFLECVQDMDHENMFWYRQDPGLGLRLIYFSYDVKMKEKGDIPEGYSVSREKKERFSLILESASTNQTSMYLCASSSAGPTYEQYFGPGTRLTVT.

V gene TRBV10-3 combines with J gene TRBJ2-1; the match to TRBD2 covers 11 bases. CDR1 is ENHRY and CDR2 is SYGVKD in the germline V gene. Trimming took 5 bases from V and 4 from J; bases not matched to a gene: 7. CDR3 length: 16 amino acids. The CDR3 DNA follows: TGTGCCATCAGTCCGGCTAGCGGGAGGCAATACAATGAGCAGTTCTTC. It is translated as CAISPASGRQYNEQFF.